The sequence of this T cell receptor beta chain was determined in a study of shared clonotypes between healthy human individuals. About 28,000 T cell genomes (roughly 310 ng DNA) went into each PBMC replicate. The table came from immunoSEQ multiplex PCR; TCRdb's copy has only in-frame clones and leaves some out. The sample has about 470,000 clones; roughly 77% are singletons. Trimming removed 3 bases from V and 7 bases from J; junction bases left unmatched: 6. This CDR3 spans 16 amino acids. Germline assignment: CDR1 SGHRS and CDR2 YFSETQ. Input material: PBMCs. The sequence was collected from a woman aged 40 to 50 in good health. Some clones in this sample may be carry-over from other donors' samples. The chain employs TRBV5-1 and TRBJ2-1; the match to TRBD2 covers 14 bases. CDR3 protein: CASSSGTSGSLNEQFF. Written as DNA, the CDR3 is TGCGCCAGCAGCTCGGGGACTAGCGGGAGTTTAAATGAGCAGTTCTTC. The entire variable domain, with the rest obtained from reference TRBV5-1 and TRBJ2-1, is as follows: KAGVTQTPRYLIKTRGQQVTLSCSPISGHRSVSWYQQTPGQGLQFLFEYFSETQRNKGNFPGRFSGRQFSNSRSEMNVSTLELGDSALYLCASSSGTSGSLNEQFFGPGTRLTVL.